This T cell receptor beta chain was captured by sequencing in a study of blood T cell repertoires in COVID-19. Study-level background: Donors in the United States, Italy and Spain gave samples during acute or convalescent COVID-19.

The CDR3 extends over 12 amino acids. V lost 0 bases to trimming and J lost 2 bases, with 5 bases between them. Germline lookup yields CDR1 GTSNPN and CDR2 SVGIG (reference sequence). Original handling: Using reference gene primer amplification, nucleated cell counts were estimated. TCRdb's table, derived via immunoSEQ multiplex PCR, lists solely in-frame clones and lacks some. From that table come the V and J calls and clone size; the DNA was used to work out D and trimming. The table shows approximately 40,000 clones, with about 85% occurring only once. The chain uses TRBV30 and TRBJ2-7; D remains ambiguous. Material: peripheral blood. The sequence derives from a man aged 55 to 70 with COVID-19, enrolled during active disease. CDR3 nucleotide sequence: TGTGCCTGGAGTGTCCAGGCCTACGAGCAGTACTTC. Protein product: CAWSVQAYEQYF.